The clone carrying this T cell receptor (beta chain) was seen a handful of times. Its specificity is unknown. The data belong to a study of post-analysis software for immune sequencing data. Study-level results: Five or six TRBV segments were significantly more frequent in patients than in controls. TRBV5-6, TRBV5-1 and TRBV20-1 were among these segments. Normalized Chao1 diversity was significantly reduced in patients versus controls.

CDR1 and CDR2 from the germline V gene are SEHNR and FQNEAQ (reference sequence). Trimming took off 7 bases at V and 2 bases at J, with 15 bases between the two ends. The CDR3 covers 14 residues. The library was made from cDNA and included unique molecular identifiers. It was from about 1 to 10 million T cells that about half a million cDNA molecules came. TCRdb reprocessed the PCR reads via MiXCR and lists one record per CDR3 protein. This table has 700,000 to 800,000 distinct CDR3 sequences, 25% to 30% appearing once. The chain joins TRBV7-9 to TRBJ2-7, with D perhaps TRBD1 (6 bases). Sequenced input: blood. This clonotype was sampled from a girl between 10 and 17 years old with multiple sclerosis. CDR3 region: CASTTSRGTYEQYF. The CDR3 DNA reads TGTGCCAGCACAACAAGCAGGGGAACCTACGAGCAGTACTTC.